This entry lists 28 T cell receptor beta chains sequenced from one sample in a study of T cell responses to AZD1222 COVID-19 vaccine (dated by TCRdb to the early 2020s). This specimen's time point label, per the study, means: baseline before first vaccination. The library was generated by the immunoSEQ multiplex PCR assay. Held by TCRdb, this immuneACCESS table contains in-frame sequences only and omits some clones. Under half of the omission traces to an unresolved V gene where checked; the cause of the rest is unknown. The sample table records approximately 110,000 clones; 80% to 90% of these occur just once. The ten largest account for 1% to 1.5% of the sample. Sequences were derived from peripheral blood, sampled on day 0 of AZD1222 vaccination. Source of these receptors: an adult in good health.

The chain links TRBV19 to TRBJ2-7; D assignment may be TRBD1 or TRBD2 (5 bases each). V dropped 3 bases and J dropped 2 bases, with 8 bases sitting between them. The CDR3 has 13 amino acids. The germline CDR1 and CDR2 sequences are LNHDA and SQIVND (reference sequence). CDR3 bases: TGTGCCAGTAGTATGGGGGAACCCTACGAGCAGTACTTC. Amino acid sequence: CASSMGEPYEQYF.

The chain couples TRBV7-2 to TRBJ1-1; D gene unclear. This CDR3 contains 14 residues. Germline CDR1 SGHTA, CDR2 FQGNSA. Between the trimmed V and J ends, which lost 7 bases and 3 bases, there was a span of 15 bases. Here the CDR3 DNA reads TGTGCCAGCACCGTGGGTCCCCTCGACACTGAAGCTTTCTTT. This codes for CASTVGPLDTEAFF.

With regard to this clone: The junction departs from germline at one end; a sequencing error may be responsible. The CDR3 DNA sequence: TGCGCCAGCAGCCAAGTTAACAGTGAAGCTTTCTTT. Translation gives CASSQVNSEAFF. V and J are TRBV4-1 and TRBJ1-1; no firm D call. This CDR3 spans 12 amino acids. The V gene's germline CDR1 is MGHRA and CDR2 YSYEKL.

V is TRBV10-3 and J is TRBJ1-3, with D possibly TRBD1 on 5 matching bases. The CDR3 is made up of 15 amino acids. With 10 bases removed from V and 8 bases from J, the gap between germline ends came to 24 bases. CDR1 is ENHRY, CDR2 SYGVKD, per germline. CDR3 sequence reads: CATVGRTGPWDTIYF. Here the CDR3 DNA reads TGTGCCACTGTGGGACGGACGGGCCCATGGGACACCATATATTTT.

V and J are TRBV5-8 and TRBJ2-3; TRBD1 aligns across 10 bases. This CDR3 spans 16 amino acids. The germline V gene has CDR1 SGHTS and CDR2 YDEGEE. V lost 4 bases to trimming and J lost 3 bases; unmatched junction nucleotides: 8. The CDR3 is CASSLGTGVRTDTQYF. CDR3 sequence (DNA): TGTGCCAGCAGCCTCGGGACAGGGGTTCGTACAGATACGCAGTATTTT.

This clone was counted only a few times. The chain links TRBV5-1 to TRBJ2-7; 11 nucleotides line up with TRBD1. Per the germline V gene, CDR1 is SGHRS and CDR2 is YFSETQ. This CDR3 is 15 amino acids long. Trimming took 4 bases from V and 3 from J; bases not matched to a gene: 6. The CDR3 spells CASSNRTGGGYEQYF. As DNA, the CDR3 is TGCGCCAGCAGCAACCGGACAGGGGGCGGCTACGAGCAGTACTTC.

CDR3 region: CASSPTSRSGGGVYEQYF. CDR3 nucleotide sequence: TGTGCCAGCAGTCCTACCTCCCGGAGTGGAGGGGGGGTCTACGAGCAGTACTTC. V gene TRBV6-6 combines with J gene TRBJ2-7; tentative D call: TRBD2 (7 bases). This CDR3 contains 18 residues. The ends were cut back, 5 bases at V and 3 bases at J, with 26 bases in the middle. Germline V CDR1 and CDR2: MNHNY, SVGAGI (reference sequence).

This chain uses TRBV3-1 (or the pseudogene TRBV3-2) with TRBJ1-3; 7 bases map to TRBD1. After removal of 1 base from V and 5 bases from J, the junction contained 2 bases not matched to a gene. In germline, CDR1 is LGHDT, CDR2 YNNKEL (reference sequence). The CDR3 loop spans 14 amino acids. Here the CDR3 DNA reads TGTGCCAGCAGCCAAGGGGACAGTAGAAACACCATATATTTT. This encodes CASSQGDSRNTIYF.

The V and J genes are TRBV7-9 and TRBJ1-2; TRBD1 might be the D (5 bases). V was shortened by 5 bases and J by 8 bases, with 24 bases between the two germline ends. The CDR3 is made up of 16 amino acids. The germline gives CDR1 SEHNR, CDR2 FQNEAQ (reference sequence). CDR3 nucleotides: TGTGCCAGCAGCCGCGAGGGTTCCAGGGCCCGAGGAGGCTACACCTTC. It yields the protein CASSREGSRARGGYTF.

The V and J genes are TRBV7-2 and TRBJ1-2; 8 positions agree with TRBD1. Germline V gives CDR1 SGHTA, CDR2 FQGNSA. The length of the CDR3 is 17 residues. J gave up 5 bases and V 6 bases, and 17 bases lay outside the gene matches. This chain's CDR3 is CASSGDLARGLRYGYTF. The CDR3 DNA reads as TGTGCCAGCAGTGGGGATCTGGCCAGGGGGCTGCGGTATGGCTACACCTTC.

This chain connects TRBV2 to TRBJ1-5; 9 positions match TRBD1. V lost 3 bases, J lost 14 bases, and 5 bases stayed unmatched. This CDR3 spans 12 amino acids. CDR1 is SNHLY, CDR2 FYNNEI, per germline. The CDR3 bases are TGTGCCAGCAGTGATACAGGGGGCGGGAAGCATTTT. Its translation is CASSDTGGGKHF.

This chain's CDR3 is CSVSPRLNTEAFF. Here the CDR3 DNA reads TGCAGCGTTTCTCCGAGGCTTAACACTGAAGCTTTCTTT. This sequence joins TRBV29-1 and TRBJ1-1, with D unclear. V was pared by 5 bases and J by 2 bases, with 12 bases between. Germline V gene sequence: CDR1 SQVTM, CDR2 ANQGSEA. This CDR3 comprises 13 residues.

CDR3 in amino acids: CAISDPARSKNIQYF. CDR3 in DNA: TGTGCCATCAGTGACCCGGCGCGGAGCAAAAACATTCAGTACTTC. The chain uses TRBV10-3 and TRBJ2-4; D remains unclear. V lost 3 bases and J 3 bases, leaving 12 bases between the germline ends. The CDR3 loop spans 15 amino acids. Germline values: CDR1 ENHRY, CDR2 SYGVKD.

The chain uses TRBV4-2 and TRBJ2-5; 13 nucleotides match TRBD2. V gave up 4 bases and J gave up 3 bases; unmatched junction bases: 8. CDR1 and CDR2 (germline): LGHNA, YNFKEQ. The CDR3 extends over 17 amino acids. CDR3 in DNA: TGTGCCAGCAGCCCCTATGGACTAGCGGGGGACAAAGAGACCCAGTACTTC. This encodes CASSPYGLAGDKETQYF.

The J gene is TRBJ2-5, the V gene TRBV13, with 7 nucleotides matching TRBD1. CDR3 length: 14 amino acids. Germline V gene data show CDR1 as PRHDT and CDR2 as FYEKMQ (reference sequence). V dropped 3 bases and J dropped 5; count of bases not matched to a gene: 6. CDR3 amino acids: CASSFRQGQETQYF. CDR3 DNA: TGTGCCAGCAGCTTTAGACAGGGACAGGAGACCCAGTACTTC.

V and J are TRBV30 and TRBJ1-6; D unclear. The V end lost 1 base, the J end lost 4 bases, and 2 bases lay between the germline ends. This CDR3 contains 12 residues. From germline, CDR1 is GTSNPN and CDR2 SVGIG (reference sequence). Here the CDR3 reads CAWSAYNSPLHF. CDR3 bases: TGTGCCTGGAGTGCGTATAATTCACCCCTCCACTTT.

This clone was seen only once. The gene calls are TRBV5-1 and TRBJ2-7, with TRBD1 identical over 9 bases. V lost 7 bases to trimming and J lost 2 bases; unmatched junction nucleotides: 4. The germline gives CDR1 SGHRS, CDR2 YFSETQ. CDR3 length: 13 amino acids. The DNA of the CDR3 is TGCGCCAGCGCGGGGACAGGGCCCTACGAGCAGTACTTC. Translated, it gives CASAGTGPYEQYF.

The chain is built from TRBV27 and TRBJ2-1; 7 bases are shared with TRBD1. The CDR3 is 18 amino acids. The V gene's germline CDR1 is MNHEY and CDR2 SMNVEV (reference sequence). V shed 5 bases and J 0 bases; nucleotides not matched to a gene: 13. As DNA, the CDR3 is TGTGCCAGCAGTAAATTTTCCGGGACAGCTTTCTCCTACAATGAGCAGTTCTTC. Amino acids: CASSKFSGTAFSYNEQFF.

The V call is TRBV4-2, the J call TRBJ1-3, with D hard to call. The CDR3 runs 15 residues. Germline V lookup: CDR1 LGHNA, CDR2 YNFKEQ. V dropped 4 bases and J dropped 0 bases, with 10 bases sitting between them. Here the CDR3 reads CASSPGRTSGNTIYF. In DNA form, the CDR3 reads TGTGCCAGCAGCCCCGGACGGACCTCTGGAAACACCATATATTTT.

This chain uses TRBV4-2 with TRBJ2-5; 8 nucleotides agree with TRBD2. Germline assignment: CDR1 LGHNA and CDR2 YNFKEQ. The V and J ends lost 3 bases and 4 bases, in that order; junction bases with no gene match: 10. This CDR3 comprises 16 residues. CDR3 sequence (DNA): TGTGCCAGCAGCCAGGTTACGGGGGGGGTGCGAGAGACCCAGTACTTC. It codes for CASSQVTGGVRETQYF.

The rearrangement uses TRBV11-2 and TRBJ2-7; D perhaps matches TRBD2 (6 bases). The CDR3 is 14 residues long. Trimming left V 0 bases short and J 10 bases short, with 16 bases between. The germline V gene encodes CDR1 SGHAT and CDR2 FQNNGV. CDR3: CASSLDPGLPQQYF. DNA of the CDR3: TGTGCCAGCAGCTTAGACCCGGGACTGCCCCAACAGTACTTC.

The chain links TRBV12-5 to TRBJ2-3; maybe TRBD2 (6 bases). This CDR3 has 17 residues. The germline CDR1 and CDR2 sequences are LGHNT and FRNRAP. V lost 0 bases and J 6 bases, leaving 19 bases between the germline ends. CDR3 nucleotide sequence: TGTGCTAGTGGTTTGGTACGGGGACTCCCTGTCCCGGATACGCAGTATTTT. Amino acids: CASGLVRGLPVPDTQYF. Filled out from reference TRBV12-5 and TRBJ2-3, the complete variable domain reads DARVTQTPRHKVTEMGQEVTMRCQPILGHNTVFWYRQTMMQGLELLAYFRNRAPLDDSGMPKDRFSAEMPDATLATLKIQPSEPRDSAVYFCASGLVRGLPVPDTQYFGPGTRLTVL.

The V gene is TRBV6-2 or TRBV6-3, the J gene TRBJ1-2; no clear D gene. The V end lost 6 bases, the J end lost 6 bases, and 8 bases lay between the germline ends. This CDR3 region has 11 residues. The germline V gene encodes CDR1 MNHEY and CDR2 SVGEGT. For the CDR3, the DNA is TGTGCCAGCAGCCGACTAGATGGCTACACCTTC. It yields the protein CASSRLDGYTF.

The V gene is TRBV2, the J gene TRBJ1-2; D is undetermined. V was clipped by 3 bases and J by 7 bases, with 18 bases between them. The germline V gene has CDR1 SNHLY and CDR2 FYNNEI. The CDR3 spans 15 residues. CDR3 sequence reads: CASSDSPGSLAGYTF. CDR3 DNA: TGTGCCAGCAGTGACTCCCCGGGGTCACTGGCTGGCTACACCTTC.

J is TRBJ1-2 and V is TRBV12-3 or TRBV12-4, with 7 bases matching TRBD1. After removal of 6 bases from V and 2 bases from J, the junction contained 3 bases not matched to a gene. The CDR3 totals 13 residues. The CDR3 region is CASRKTGNYGYTF. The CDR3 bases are TGTGCCAGCAGAAAGACAGGGAACTATGGCTACACCTTC.

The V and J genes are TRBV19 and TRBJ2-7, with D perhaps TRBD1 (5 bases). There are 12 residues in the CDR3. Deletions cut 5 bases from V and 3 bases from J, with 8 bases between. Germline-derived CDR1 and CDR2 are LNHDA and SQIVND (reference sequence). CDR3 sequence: CASSDSFYEQYF. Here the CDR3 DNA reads TGTGCCAGTAGTGACAGTTTCTACGAGCAGTACTTC.

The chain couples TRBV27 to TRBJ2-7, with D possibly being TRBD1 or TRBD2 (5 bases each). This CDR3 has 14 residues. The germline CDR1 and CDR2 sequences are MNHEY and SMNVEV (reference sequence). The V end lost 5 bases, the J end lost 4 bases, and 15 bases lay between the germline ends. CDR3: CASSMGDQGYEQYF. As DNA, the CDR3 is TGTGCCAGCAGTATGGGGGACCAGGGTTACGAGCAGTACTTC.

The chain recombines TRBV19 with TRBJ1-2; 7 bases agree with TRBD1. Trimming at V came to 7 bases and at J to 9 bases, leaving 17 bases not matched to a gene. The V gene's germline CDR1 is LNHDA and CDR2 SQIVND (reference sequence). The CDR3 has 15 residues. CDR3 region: CASTSNRGARWSYTF. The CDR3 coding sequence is TGTGCCAGTACCTCAAACAGGGGAGCACGGTGGAGCTACACCTTC.